Listed here are 10 T cell receptor beta chains from one sample, sequenced in a study of post-analysis software for immune sequencing data. Broader study findings: The five TRBV segments detected at higher frequency in patients than in controls included TRBV5-6, TRBV5-1 and TRBV20-1.

TCR beta cDNA libraries included unique molecular identifiers. One entry per CDR3 protein results from TCRdb running MiXCR on the PCR reads. The sample yields hundreds of thousands of distinct CDR3 sequences, 25% to 30% seen once. These receptors' antigens are unknown. The sample was blood. The receptors were sampled from a girl aged 10-17 years with multiple sclerosis.

V gene TRBV7-2 combines with J gene TRBJ1-1, with D hard to call. CDR1 is SGHTA, CDR2 FQGNSA, per germline. The V and J ends lost 5 bases and 4 bases respectively, with 17 bases between them. CDR3 size: 15 residues. In DNA, the CDR3 is TGTGCCAGCAGCCTATATAAAGGTTGGAGCACTGAAGCTTTCTTT. This sequence encodes CASSLYKGWSTEAFF.

This clonotype was recorded at least ten times. This chain uses TRBV6-5 with TRBJ2-7; the D call may be TRBD1 or TRBD2 (5 bases each). CDR3 length: 13 amino acids. Germline values: CDR1 MNHEY, CDR2 SVGAGI. The V gene lost 6 bases and the J gene lost 6 bases, with 15 bases spanning the gap. CDR3 sequence reads: CASRRGRRGEQYF. The CDR3 DNA reads as TGTGCCAGCAGACGGGGCCGAAGGGGCGAGCAGTACTTC.

This clonotype was seen a few times. The J gene is TRBJ2-5, the V gene TRBV20-1; D is unresolved. This CDR3 has 14 residues. V was clipped by 3 bases and J by 5 bases, with 16 bases between them. Germline V gene lookup returns CDR1 DFQATT and CDR2 SNEGSKA (reference sequence). DNA of the CDR3: TGCAGTGCTAGGCTCTGGGCCGAGAGGGAGACCCAGTACTTC. This gives the protein CSARLWAERETQYF.

This clonotype occurred a few times. The V gene is TRBV7-2, the J gene TRBJ1-1, with no clear D. Between the trimmed V and J ends, which lost 1 base and 3 bases, there was a span of 12 bases. The germline CDR1 and CDR2 sequences are SGHTA and FQGNSA. This CDR3 region has 15 residues. The CDR3 sequence: CASSLGKGRDTEAFF. In DNA form, the CDR3 reads TGTGCCAGCAGCTTAGGTAAAGGGAGGGACACTGAAGCTTTCTTT. The full variable domain, rest sourced from reference TRBV7-2 and TRBJ1-1, is GAGVSQSPSNKVTEKGKDVELRCDPISGHTALYWYRQSLGQGLEFLIYFQGNSAPDKSGLPSDRFSAERTGGSVSTLTIQRTQQEDSAVYLCASSLGKGRDTEAFFGQGTRLTVV.

This clonotype was detected a few times. The chain is built from TRBV5-1 and TRBJ1-2; D not resolved. V was clipped by 3 bases and J by 7 bases, with 16 bases between them. From germline, CDR1 is SGHRS and CDR2 YFSETQ. The CDR3 runs 14 residues. CDR3 sequence reads: CASSYHVEMPGYTF. The CDR3 region has the DNA TGCGCCAGCAGCTACCATGTTGAAATGCCTGGCTACACCTTC.

This clonotype was seen only a few times. The rearrangement uses TRBV12-3 or TRBV12-4 and TRBJ2-2; 7 positions match TRBD1. The CDR3 is 15 residues long. V was pared by 6 bases and J by 2 bases, with 6 bases of the junction left unmatched. The CDR3 spells CASRWTGANTGELFF. CDR3 coding DNA: TGTGCCAGCAGATGGACAGGCGCCAACACCGGGGAGCTGTTTTTT.

The rearrangement joins TRBV20-1 to TRBJ2-3; possible D gene TRBD2, 7 bases. CDR3 length: 12 amino acids. Per germline, CDR1 DFQATT and CDR2 SNEGSKA (reference sequence). The V gene lost 5 bases and the J gene lost 5 bases, with 11 bases spanning the gap. CDR3 amino acids: CSAEGGGDTQYF. CDR3 DNA: TGCAGTGCTGAGGGGGGGGGAGATACGCAGTATTTT.

The V call is TRBV18, the J call TRBJ2-7, with a weak D call TRBD1 (6 bases). CDR1 is KGHSH, CDR2 LQKENI, per germline. V lost 3 bases to trimming and J lost 2 bases, with 11 bases between them. This CDR3 contains 14 residues. The CDR3 coding sequence is TGTGCCAGCTCACCCGGACAGCGAGCCTACGAGCAGTACTTC. This codes for CASSPGQRAYEQYF.

The table lists this clonotype with a few counts. The gene calls are TRBV28 and TRBJ2-1; 8 nucleotides align to TRBD1. V trimming: 6 bases; J trimming: 4 bases; junction bases outside the gene matches: 5. Germline CDR1 and CDR2: MDHEN and SYDVKM. The CDR3 totals 14 residues. The CDR3 bases are TGTGCCAGCAGCCCGGGACAGGAGTACAATGAGCAGTTCTTC. This sequence encodes CASSPGQEYNEQFF.

This chain links TRBV11-2 with TRBJ1-2; D call uncertain. Germline-derived CDR1 and CDR2 are SGHAT and FQNNGV. V lost 2 bases and J lost 8, with 15 bases in between. The CDR3 runs 14 residues. The CDR3 is CASSLSAGLGGYTF. Here the CDR3 DNA reads TGTGCCAGCAGCTTATCCGCAGGATTGGGGGGCTACACCTTC.